The T cell receptor beta chain under discussion was sequenced for a study of shared clonotypes between healthy human individuals. On this clone itself: The target antigen is unknown.

CD8 cells regarded as naive lacked CD45RO, were positively chosen for CCR7, and omitted terminally differentiated effector memory CD45RA+ cells. Caucasian adults residing in Nashville, Tennessee made up all the donors. Study conclusions and caveats: Compared with clonotypes that all four donors shared, non-shared clonotypes had lower generation probabilities. Larger estimated richness was generally recorded for naive subsets relative to memory subsets. Sorted-subset samples were not fully sequenced, rarefaction indicated.

Here immunoSEQ multiplex PCR was the method, and the copy in TCRdb shows in-frame clones only, minus some. Of millions of clones in the sample, roughly 95% are singletons; the top ten hold roughly 1.1%. The CDR3 consists of 16 residues. V trimming: 3 bases; J trimming: 4 bases; junction bases outside the gene matches: 5. The germline V gene encodes CDR1 ENHRY and CDR2 SYGVKD. The genes are TRBV10-3 and TRBJ2-2; the match to TRBD1 covers 10 bases. This sequence originates from a young man in good health. Sequencing input: naive CD8+ T cells sorted from blood. The CDR3 nucleotides are TGTGCCATCAGTGACGGACAGGGGGAGTCCACCGGGGAGCTGTTTTTT. Amino acids: CAISDGQGESTGELFF.